The T cell receptor (beta chain) under discussion was sequenced for a study of T cell responses to AZD1222 COVID-19 vaccine. Findings of the study overall: Spike-specific TCR breadth and depth both grew after two AZD1222 doses. Clonal diversity may have been underestimated, and the donors were mostly white British, with more females than males. At study baseline, merely several AZD1222 recipients were seropositive.

Trimming stripped 6 bases from V and 5 bases from J, with 7 bases between. Germline lookup yields CDR1 SNHLY and CDR2 FYNNEI. This CDR3 is 11 amino acids long. Profiling relied on immunoSEQ multiplex PCR, and the TCRdb table lists in-frame clones only, not all of them. The table lists approximately 74,000 clones, roughly 90% of them singletons. In regard to this clone: Its antigen is as yet unknown.

The J gene is TRBJ1-1, the V gene TRBV2, with D unresolved. Sequences were derived from peripheral blood, sampled on day 0 of AZD1222 vaccination. The TCR sequence derives from an adult in good health. CDR3 coding DNA: TGTGCCAGCAGGGACCTAACTGAAGCTTTCTTT. Its translation is CASRDLTEAFF.